This T cell receptor (beta chain) is from a study of T cells after somatic rescue of genetic block. V shed 5 bases and J 3 bases; nucleotides not matched to a gene: 7. CDR3 length: 15 residues. CDR1 and CDR2 from the germline V gene are SGHAT and FQDESV (reference sequence). TCRdb's table, derived via immunoSEQ multiplex PCR, lists solely in-frame clones and lacks some. The repertoire holds 110,000 or so clones, with 85% to 95% as singletons. This clone appeared once. The source of this sequence is a woman aged 18-35 years. Sequences were obtained from peripheral blood mononuclear cells (PBMCs). The gene calls are TRBV11-1 and TRBJ2-7, with 10 bases fitting TRBD1. CDR3: CASSRDRGISYEQYF. DNA of the CDR3: TGTGCCAGCAGCCGGGACAGGGGTATCAGCTACGAGCAGTACTTC.